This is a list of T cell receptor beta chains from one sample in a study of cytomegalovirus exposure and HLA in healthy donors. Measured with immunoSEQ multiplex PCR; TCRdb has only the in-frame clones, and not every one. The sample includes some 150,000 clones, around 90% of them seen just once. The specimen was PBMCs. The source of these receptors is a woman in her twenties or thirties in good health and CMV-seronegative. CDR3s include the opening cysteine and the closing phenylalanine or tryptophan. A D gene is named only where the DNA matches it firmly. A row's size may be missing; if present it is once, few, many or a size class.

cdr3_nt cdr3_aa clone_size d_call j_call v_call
TGTGCCAGCAGTGGGACCGGGACTAGCGGCCGTTTAAGGCAGTTCTTC CASSGTGTSGRLRQFF - TRBD2 TRBJ2-1 TRBV6-1
TGTGCCAGCAGCTTAAACGCAGGGGCCTACAATGAGCAGTTCTTC CASSLNAGAYNEQFF - - TRBJ2-1 TRBV11-2
TGCGCCAGCAGCCACACGGGGAACACTGAAGCTTTCTTT CASSHTGNTEAFF - - TRBJ1-1 TRBV4-1
TGCGCCAGCAGCTTGGAACTAGCGGGGGGCACAGATACGCAGTATTTT CASSLELAGGTDTQYF - TRBD2 TRBJ2-3 TRBV5-1
TGTGCCAGCAGTCTCGCCCTAGCGGGGGCCTACGAGCAGTACTTC CASSLALAGAYEQYF - TRBD2 TRBJ2-7 TRBV6-5
TGTGCCAGTAGTGGGGGACTAGCGAGGACCTACGAGCAGTACTTC CASSGGLARTYEQYF - TRBD2 TRBJ2-7 TRBV19
TGTGCCAGCACAGACAGCTCCTATGAGCAGTACTTC CASTDSSYEQYF - - TRBJ2-7 TRBV6-6
TGTGCCAGTAGTATCGCCCCGGGGGGGCAGTTCTATACGCAGTATTTT CASSIAPGGQFYTQYF - TRBD2 TRBJ2-3 TRBV19
TGTGCCAGCAGTTCCGACAGTTATTCGAGCTCCTACGAGCAGTACTTC CASSSDSYSSSYEQYF - - TRBJ2-7 TRBV6-6
TGTGCCATCAGTGAGTCGGTGGCAGGGGGCATCTCTGGGGCCAACGTCCTGACTTTC CAISESVAGGISGANVLTF - TRBD1 TRBJ2-6 TRBV10-3
TGTGCCAGCAGCTTTTCCTCGACGGCGGGCACAAAATATAAAGCTTTCTTT CASSFSSTAGTKYKAFF - - TRBJ1-1 TRBV7-2
TGCGCCAGCAGCCCGGGACAGGGGCCTTCGAGTGGCTACACCTTC CASSPGQGPSSGYTF - TRBD1 TRBJ1-2 TRBV5-1
TGTGCCAGCGACAGGGGACAGAACTATGGCTACACCTTC CASDRGQNYGYTF - TRBD1 TRBJ1-2 TRBV18
TGCGCCAGCAGTACTCTACTTCAGGGGGTCCCCTACGAGCAGTACTTC CASSTLLQGVPYEQYF - TRBD1 TRBJ2-7 TRBV10-2
TGTGCCAGAAGCCCCGCTAGGGGGGGCAGTAATGGCTACACCTTC CARSPARGGSNGYTF - - TRBJ1-2 TRBV5-3
TGTGCCAGTGAACGGCGTGGACAGGGGGCTGTTGAAGCTTTCTTT CASERRGQGAVEAFF - TRBD1 TRBJ1-1 TRBV19
TGTGCCAGCAGCTTAGTTGGCAGCTATGGCTACACCTTC CASSLVGSYGYTF - - TRBJ1-2 TRBV11-2
TGCGCCAGCAGCCAAGAATTGGCTAGCGGGTTTTCCTACAATGAGCAGTTCTTC CASSQELASGFSYNEQFF - TRBD2 TRBJ2-1 TRBV4-3
TGTGCCAGCAGCTCGGGACTAGCGGGAGGTAACGGGGAGCTGTTTTTT CASSSGLAGGNGELFF - TRBD2 TRBJ2-2 TRBV13
TGCGCCAGTCGGACAGGGTGGTCCTACGAGCAGTACTTC CASRTGWSYEQYF - TRBD1 TRBJ2-7 TRBV5-1
TGTGCCAGCAGCTTACAGGGGCCTGGAAACACCATATATTTT CASSLQGPGNTIYF - - TRBJ1-3 TRBV11-2
TGTGCCAGCCACGGGGGGACAGGGCCGTCTGAGCAGTACTTC CASHGGTGPSEQYF - TRBD1 TRBJ2-7 TRBV2
TGTGCCAGCAGTGCCTCCGGGACAGGCTACTACGAGCAGTACTTC CASSASGTGYYEQYF few TRBD1 TRBJ2-7 TRBV6-1
TGTGCCAGCAGCCCCCAGACAGGGTCTAACTATGGCTACACCTTC CASSPQTGSNYGYTF - TRBD1 TRBJ1-2 TRBV7-2
TGTGCCAGGAACCCTAAAGAGGGAAACGAGCAGTACTTC CARNPKEGNEQYF - - TRBJ2-7 TRBV19
TGTGCCAGCAGCTTAGACACAGGGGTAGGCTATGGCTACACCTTC CASSLDTGVGYGYTF - TRBD1 TRBJ1-2 TRBV9
TGCGCCAGCAGTGATTCTCTAGCGGGGGGCCGGGAGAACGGGGAGCTGTTTTTT CASSDSLAGGRENGELFF - TRBD2 TRBJ2-2 TRBV10-2
TGTGCCAGCAGTGGTAACAGGGCCTACGAGCAGTACTTC CASSGNRAYEQYF - - TRBJ2-7 TRBV2
TGTGCCAGCAGCCAACAGGGCTACGAGCAGTACTTC CASSQQGYEQYF - - TRBJ2-7 TRBV14
TGTGCCAGCTATAAGGGGAGGAACTACATCTACGAGCAGTACTTC CASYKGRNYIYEQYF - - TRBJ2-7 TRBV6-5
TGTGCCAGCAGTCGGGAGCTCACAGATACGCAGTATTTT CASSRELTDTQYF - - TRBJ2-3 TRBV6-1
TGCGCCCGCCGGGGGTTAGCCAAAAACATTCAGTACTTC CARRGLAKNIQYF - - TRBJ2-4 TRBV10-1
TGTGCCAGCTCCCCCTACCAGGGGGTCTACGAGACCCAGTACTTC CASSPYQGVYETQYF - TRBD1 TRBJ2-5 TRBV6-1
TGTGCCAGCTCACCGACAGGGGACGGCACTGAAGCTTTCTTT CASSPTGDGTEAFF - TRBD1 TRBJ1-1 TRBV18
TGCGCCAGCAGCCAATACAGGCAGGGGATGGCCTCTAATGAAAAACTGTTTTTT CASSQYRQGMASNEKLFF - - TRBJ1-4 TRBV4-1